This T cell receptor (beta chain) originates from a study of shared clonotypes between healthy human individuals. Only in-frame clones appear in the TCRdb table, and some are missing; sequencing was by immunoSEQ multiplex PCR. Among millions of clones, approximately 92% were seen once, and the ten largest hold over 0.12%. Germline trimming cut 5 bases from V and 0 bases from J; bases unmatched to any gene: 5. CDR1 and CDR2 (germline): SEHNR, FQNEAQ (reference sequence). The CDR3 contains 15 residues. With respect to this clone: The antigen remains unidentified.

Findings of the study overall: The low donor count limited represented genetic and exposure-history diversity. Non-shared clonotypes were found to have lower generation probabilities than the clonotypes that were shared by all four of the sorted-subset donors.

The V gene is TRBV7-9, the J gene TRBJ1-1; 8 bases fit TRBD1. Sequencing was carried out using naive CD4+ T cells sorted from blood. Subset denoted: CD45RA+ positively selected. The sequence derives from a young man in good health. CDR3 region: CASSLGQGVNTEAFF. The DNA for the CDR3 is TGTGCCAGCAGCCTAGGACAGGGAGTGAACACTGAAGCTTTCTTT.